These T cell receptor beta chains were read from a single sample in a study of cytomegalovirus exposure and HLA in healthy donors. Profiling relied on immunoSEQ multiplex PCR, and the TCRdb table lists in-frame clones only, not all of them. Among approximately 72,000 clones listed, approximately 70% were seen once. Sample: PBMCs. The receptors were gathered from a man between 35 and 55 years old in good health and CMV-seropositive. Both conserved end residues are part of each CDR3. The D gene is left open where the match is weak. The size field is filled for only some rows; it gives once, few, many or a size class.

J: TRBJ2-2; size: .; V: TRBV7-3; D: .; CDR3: CASSYRDAGGELFF; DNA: TGTGCCAGCAGCTACAGGGACGCAGGCGGGGAGCTGTTTTTT
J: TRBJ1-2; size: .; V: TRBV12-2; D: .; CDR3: CAKGGSYTF; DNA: TGTGCAAAAGGCGGAAGCTACACCTTC
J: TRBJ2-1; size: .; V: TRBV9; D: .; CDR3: CASSAQGNAYNEQFF; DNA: TGTGCCAGCAGCGCGCAGGGGAATGCCTACAATGAGCAGTTCTTC
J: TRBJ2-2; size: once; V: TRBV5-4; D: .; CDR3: CASSKGRAGNTGELFF; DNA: TGTGCCAGCAGCAAGGGTAGGGCGGGTAACACCGGGGAGCTGTTTTTT
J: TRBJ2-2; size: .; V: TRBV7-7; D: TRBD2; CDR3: CASSLGTSGGNTGELFF; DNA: TGTGCTAGCAGCCTAGGGACTAGCGGGGGAAACACCGGGGAGCTGTTTTTT
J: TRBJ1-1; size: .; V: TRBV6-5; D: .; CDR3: CASSYSDRLSTEAFF; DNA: TGTGCCAGCAGTTACTCAGACAGGCTGTCGACTGAAGCTTTCTTT
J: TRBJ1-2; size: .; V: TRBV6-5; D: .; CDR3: CASSYTPGMDYGYTF; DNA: TGTGCCAGCAGTTACACCCCAGGGATGGACTATGGCTACACCTTC
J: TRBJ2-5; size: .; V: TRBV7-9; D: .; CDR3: CASMQGAVQETQYF; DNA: TGTGCCAGCATGCAAGGGGCAGTCCAAGAGACCCAGTACTTC
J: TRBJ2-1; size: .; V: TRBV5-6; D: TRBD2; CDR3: CASSRDYYNEQFF; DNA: TGTGCCAGCAGCCGGGACTACTACAATGAGCAGTTCTTC
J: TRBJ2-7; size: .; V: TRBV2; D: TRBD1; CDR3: CASSGGQGHEQYF; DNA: TGTGCCAGCAGCGGAGGACAGGGCCACGAGCAGTACTTC
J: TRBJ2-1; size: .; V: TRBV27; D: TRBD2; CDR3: CASSLSTRRGGFDSEQFF; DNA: TGTGCCAGCAGTTTATCGACGCGGCGGGGGGGATTTGACAGTGAGCAGTTCTTC
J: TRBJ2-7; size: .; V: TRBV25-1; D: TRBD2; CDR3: CASSPAGGLLYEQYF; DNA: TGTGCCAGCAGTCCAGCGGGGGGCCTTCTCTACGAGCAGTACTTC
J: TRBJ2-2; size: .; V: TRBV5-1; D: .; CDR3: CATQPPATGTNTGELFF; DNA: TGCGCCACCCAGCCTCCTGCGACAGGGACTAACACCGGGGAGCTGTTTTTT
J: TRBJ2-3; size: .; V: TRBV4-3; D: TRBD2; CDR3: CASSQDRAGGRGDTQYF; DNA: TGCGCCAGCAGCCAAGACCGAGCGGGGGGCCGCGGAGATACGCAGTATTTT
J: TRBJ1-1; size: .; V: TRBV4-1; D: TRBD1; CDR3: CASSRTGRTEAFF; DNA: TGCGCCAGCAGCCGGACAGGGAGGACTGAAGCTTTCTTT
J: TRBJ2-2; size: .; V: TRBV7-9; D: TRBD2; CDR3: CASRATSGGASGELFF; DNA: TGTGCCAGCAGAGCTACTAGCGGGGGGGCATCCGGGGAGCTGTTTTTT
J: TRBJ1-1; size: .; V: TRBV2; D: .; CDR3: CASIRDRNTEAFF; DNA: TGTGCCAGCATTAGAGACAGAAACACTGAAGCTTTCTTT
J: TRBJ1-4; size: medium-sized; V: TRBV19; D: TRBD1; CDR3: CASRPRQGANEKLFF; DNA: TGTGCCAGTCGCCCCAGACAGGGGGCTAATGAAAAACTGTTTTTT
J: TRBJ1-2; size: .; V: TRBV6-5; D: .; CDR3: CASREQGIDGYTF; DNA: TGTGCCAGCAGGGAACAGGGTATAGATGGCTACACCTTC
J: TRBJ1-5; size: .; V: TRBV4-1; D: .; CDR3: CASSRHHGGNQPQHF; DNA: TGCGCCAGCAGTCGGCACCATGGAGGCAATCAGCCCCAGCATTTT
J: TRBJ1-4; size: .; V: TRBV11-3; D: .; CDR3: CASSLEAATNEKLFF; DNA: TGTGCCAGCAGCTTAGAGGCAGCAACTAATGAAAAACTGTTTTTT
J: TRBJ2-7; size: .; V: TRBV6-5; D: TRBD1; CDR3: CASRLTGLQYEQYF; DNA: TGTGCCAGCCGGTTGACAGGGTTGCAGTACGAGCAGTACTTC
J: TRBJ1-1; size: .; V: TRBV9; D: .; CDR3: CASRQPFF; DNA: TGTGCCAGTCGACAGCCTTTCTTT
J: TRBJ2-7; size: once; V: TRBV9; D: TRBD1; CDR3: CASSPSGQGFYEQYF; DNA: TGTGCCAGCAGCCCCTCCGGACAGGGGTTCTACGAGCAGTACTTC
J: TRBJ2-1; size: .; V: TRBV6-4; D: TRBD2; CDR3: CASSTERGGLNEQFF; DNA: TGTGCCAGCAGTACCGAGCGGGGGGGCCTCAATGAGCAGTTCTTC
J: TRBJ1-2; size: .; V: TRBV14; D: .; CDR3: CASSPAVRGGYTF; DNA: TGTGCCAGCAGCCCGGCCGTACGAGGGGGCTACACCTTC
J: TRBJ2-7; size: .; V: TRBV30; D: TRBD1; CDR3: CAWGTGAYEQYF; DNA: TGTGCCTGGGGGACAGGTGCCTACGAGCAGTACTTC
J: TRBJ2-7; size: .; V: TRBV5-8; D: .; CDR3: CASSSNLEQYF; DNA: TGTGCCAGCAGCTCTAACCTCGAGCAGTACTTC
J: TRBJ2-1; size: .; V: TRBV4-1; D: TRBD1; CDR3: CASSQVYRGRGNEQFF; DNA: TGCGCCAGCAGCCAAGTATACAGGGGGCGCGGGAATGAGCAGTTCTTC
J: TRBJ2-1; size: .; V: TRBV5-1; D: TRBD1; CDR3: CASSPRTGAGNEQFF; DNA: TGCGCCAGCAGCCCCCGGACAGGGGCGGGCAATGAGCAGTTCTTC
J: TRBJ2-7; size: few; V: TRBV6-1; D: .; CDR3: CASTPSRQQYF; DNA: TGTGCCAGCACCCCATCCAGACAACAGTACTTC
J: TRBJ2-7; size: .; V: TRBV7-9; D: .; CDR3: CASSRYDNYEQYF; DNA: TGTGCCAGCAGCCGTTACGACAACTACGAGCAGTACTTC
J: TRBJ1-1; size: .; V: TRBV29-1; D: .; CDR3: CSVEGLRGPSDTEAFF; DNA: TGCAGCGTTGAAGGTCTCAGGGGCCCCAGTGACACTGAAGCTTTCTTT
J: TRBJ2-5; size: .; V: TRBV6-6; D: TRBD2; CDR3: CASSYSTSGERETQYF; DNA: TGTGCCAGCAGTTACTCGACTAGCGGGGAAAGAGAGACCCAGTACTTC
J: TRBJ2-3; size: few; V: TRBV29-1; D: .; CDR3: CSVGLFVSDTQYF; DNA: TGCAGCGTTGGGCTGTTTGTGTCGGATACGCAGTATTTT
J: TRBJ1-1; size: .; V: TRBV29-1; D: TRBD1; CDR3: CSVVPQGDTEAFF; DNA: TGCAGCGTTGTCCCCCAGGGGGACACTGAAGCTTTCTTT
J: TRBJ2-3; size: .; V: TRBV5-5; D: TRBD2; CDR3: CASSFGDYTDTQYF; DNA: TGTGCCAGCAGCTTTGGGGACTACACAGATACGCAGTATTTT
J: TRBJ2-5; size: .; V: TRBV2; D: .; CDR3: CASSRDSGLGETQYF; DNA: TGTGCCAGCAGTAGGGACTCGGGGTTAGGGGAGACCCAGTACTTC
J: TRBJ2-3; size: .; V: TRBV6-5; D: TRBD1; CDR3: CASSYSGTGESQYF; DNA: TGTGCCAGCAGTTACTCGGGCACAGGGGAGAGTCAGTATTTT
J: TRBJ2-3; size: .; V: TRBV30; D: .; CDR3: CAWNSGIKDTQYF; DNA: TGTGCCTGGAATTCGGGGATTAAAGATACGCAGTATTTT
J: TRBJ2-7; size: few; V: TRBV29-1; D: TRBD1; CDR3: CSVEDRGQGTYEQYF; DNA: TGCAGCGTTGAAGATCGGGGACAGGGAACCTACGAGCAGTACTTC
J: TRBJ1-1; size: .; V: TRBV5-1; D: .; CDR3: CASSPLGGGMNTEAFF; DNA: TGCGCCAGCAGCCCACTCGGTGGGGGCATGAACACTGAAGCTTTCTTT
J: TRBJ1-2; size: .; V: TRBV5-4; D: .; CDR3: CASSGGRRGYTF; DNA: TGTGCCAGCAGCGGAGGACGTCGCGGCTACACCTTC
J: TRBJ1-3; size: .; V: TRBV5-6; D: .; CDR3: CASSLTGGGTTGNTIYF; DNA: TGTGCCAGCAGCTTGACGGGGGGTGGGACAACTGGAAACACCATATATTTT
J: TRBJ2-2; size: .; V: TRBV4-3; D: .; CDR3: CASSQDSSNTGELFF; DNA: TGCGCCAGCAGCCAAGACTCCTCGAACACCGGGGAGCTGTTTTTT
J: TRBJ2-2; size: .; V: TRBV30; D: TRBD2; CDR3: CAWIAREGRINTGELFF; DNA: TGTGCCTGGATTGCTAGGGAGGGGAGAATAAACACCGGGGAGCTGTTTTTT
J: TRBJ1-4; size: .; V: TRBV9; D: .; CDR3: CASGEQGPNEKLFF; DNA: TGTGCCAGCGGTGAACAGGGACCTAATGAAAAACTGTTTTTT
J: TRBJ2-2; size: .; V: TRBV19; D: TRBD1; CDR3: CASSMYRGRTGELFF; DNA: TGTGCCAGTAGTATGTACAGGGGGCGGACCGGGGAGCTGTTTTTT